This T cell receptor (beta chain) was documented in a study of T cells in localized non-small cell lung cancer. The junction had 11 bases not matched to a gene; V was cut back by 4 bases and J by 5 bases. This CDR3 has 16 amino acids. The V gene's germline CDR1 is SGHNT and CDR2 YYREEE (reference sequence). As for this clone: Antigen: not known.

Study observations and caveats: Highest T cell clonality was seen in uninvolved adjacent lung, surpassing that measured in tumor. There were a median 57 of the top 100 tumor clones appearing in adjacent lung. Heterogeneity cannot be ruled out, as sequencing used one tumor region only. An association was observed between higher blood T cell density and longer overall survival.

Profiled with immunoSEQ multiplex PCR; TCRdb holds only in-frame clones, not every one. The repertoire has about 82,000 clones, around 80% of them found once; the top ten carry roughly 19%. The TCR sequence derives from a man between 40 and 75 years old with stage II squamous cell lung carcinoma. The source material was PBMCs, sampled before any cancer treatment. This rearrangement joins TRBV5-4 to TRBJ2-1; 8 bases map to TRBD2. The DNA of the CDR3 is TGTGCCAGCAGCCTGGGGGCCGGGACTAGGAACAATGAGCAGTTCTTC. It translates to CASSLGAGTRNNEQFF.